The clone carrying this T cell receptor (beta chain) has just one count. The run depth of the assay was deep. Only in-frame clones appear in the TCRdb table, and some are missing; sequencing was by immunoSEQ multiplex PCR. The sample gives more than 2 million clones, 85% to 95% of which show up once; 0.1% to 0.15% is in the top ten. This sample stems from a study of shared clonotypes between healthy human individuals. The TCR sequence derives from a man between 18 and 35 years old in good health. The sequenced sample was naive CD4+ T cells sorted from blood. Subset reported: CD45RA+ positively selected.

CDR3 sequence (DNA): TGTGCCAGCAGTTACGATAAAGGAAGCCGTAGCTCCTACGAGCAGTACTTC. Encoded protein: CASSYDKGSRSSYEQYF. The chain couples TRBV27 to TRBJ2-7; D remains unclear. V lost 4 bases and J lost 0, with 19 bases in between. Germline values: CDR1 MNHEY, CDR2 SMNVEV (reference sequence). The CDR3 contains 17 residues.